Listed below are T cell receptor beta chains from one sample, sequenced in a study of cytomegalovirus exposure and HLA in healthy donors. Data came from immunoSEQ multiplex PCR; TCRdb stores just in-frame clones and leaves some out. The table has around 150,000 clones, about 64% seen once. Sequencing was done on a sample of PBMCs. Receptors originate from a man aged 55 to 70 in good health and CMV-seronegative. Both conserved end residues are trimmed from each CDR3. Each record gives: J gene, CDR3 length, V gene, CDR3 protein.

J gene: TRBJ1-3
CDR3 length: 13
V gene: TRBV30
CDR3 protein: AWSPGGSGGNTIY

J gene: TRBJ2-7
CDR3 length: 12
V gene: TRBV5-1
CDR3 protein: ASSLDPGGGEQY

J gene: TRBJ2-3
CDR3 length: 12
V gene: TRBV30
CDR3 protein: AWTQTGPTDTQY

J gene: TRBJ2-5
CDR3 length: 13
V gene: TRBV30
CDR3 protein: AWSSDVPGLETQY

J gene: TRBJ1-5
CDR3 length: 12
V gene: TRBV18
CDR3 protein: ASSLQNSNQPQH

J gene: TRBJ2-7
CDR3 length: 14
V gene: TRBV18
CDR3 protein: ASSPRIRAGSYEQY

J gene: TRBJ2-1
CDR3 length: 11
V gene: TRBV18
CDR3 protein: ASSPGVNNEQF

J gene: TRBJ2-7
CDR3 length: 13
V gene: TRBV7-9
CDR3 protein: ASSPEGRQPYEQY

J gene: TRBJ2-1
CDR3 length: 9
V gene: TRBV6-4
CDR3 protein: ASSRGGEQF

J gene: TRBJ1-5
CDR3 length: 12
V gene: TRBV6-5
CDR3 protein: ASSYGAGNQPQH

J gene: TRBJ1-1
CDR3 length: 14
V gene: TRBV19
CDR3 protein: ASSATFWGENTEAF

J gene: TRBJ1-5
CDR3 length: 12
V gene: TRBV28
CDR3 protein: ASSLMDFNQPQH

J gene: TRBJ2-3
CDR3 length: 15
V gene: TRBV13
CDR3 protein: ASSLMGLAGITDTQY

J gene: TRBJ1-4
CDR3 length: 12
V gene: TRBV7-9
CDR3 protein: ASSWDRGDEKLF

J gene: TRBJ1-1
CDR3 length: 12
V gene: TRBV13
CDR3 protein: ASSLGDRETEAF

J gene: TRBJ2-1
CDR3 length: 14
V gene: TRBV6-1
CDR3 protein: ASSEDGGYSYNEQF

J gene: TRBJ2-1
CDR3 length: 16
V gene: TRBV30
CDR3 protein: AWRGTGYEPSAYNEQF

J gene: TRBJ1-2
CDR3 length: 10
V gene: TRBV28
CDR3 protein: ASSFGGYGYT

J gene: TRBJ1-3
CDR3 length: 16
V gene: TRBV10-1
CDR3 protein: ASSESERTPLSGNTIY

J gene: TRBJ2-3
CDR3 length: 15
V gene: TRBV5-1
CDR3 protein: ASSLGVRGGGTDTQY

J gene: TRBJ2-7
CDR3 length: 12
V gene: TRBV5-6
CDR3 protein: ASSYAGSAYEQY

J gene: TRBJ2-7
CDR3 length: 9
V gene: TRBV5-1
CDR3 protein: ASTSPSEQY

J gene: TRBJ2-3
CDR3 length: 16
V gene: TRBV4-3
CDR3 protein: ASSQAGTSGPSTDTQY

J gene: TRBJ2-5
CDR3 length: 14
V gene: TRBV7-2
CDR3 protein: ASSLLRLAGEETQY

J gene: TRBJ2-6
CDR3 length: 14
V gene: TRBV28
CDR3 protein: ASSLHELPGANVLT